The 19 T cell receptor beta chains given below trace back to one sample, sequenced in a study of blood T cell repertoires in COVID-19. Sequenced by immunoSEQ multiplex PCR; TCRdb stores in-frame clones only, minus some. The table shows some 210,000 clones, with roughly 81% occurring only once. Sequenced material: peripheral blood. The receptors shown here come from a woman between 65 and 79 years old with active or convalescent COVID-19.

The chain uses TRBV10-3 and TRBJ2-7, with 12 bases lining up with TRBD1. The CDR3 is 12 residues long. The trim removed 10 bases at V and 5 bases at J, leaving 3 bases unmatched. CDR1 is ENHRY, CDR2 SYGVKD, per germline. CDR3 DNA: TGTGCCACCGGGACAGGGGGCCACGAGCAGTACTTC. Translated: CATGTGGHEQYF.

This rearrangement joins TRBV25-1 to TRBJ2-3; 8 positions agree with TRBD1. This CDR3 has 13 amino acids. Germline values: CDR1 MGHDK, CDR2 SYGVNS. J lost 6 bases, V lost 8 bases, and 7 bases had no gene match. Here the CDR3 DNA reads TGTGCCAGCCGCAGGGGGCTCATCGATACGCAGTATTTT. This encodes CASRRGLIDTQYF. Variable domain in full (rest from reference TRBV25-1 and TRBJ2-3): EADIYQTPRYLVIGTGKKITLECSQTMGHDKMYWYQQDPGMELHLIHYSYGVNSTEKGDLSSESTVSRIRTEHFPLTLESARPSHTSQYLCASRRGLIDTQYFGPGTRLTVL.

CDR3 nucleotide sequence: TGCGCCAGCAGTCTACAGGGCTACGAGCAGTACTTC. Residues: CASSLQGYEQYF. The rearrangement uses TRBV10-1 and TRBJ2-7; TRBD1 is a possible D gene (6 bases). The CDR3 covers 12 residues. Trimming pared 5 bases from V and 3 bases from J, leaving 8 bases between. The germline V gene has CDR1 WNHNN and CDR2 SYGVQD (reference sequence).

The chain joins TRBV5-1 to TRBJ2-1; tentative D call: TRBD1 (5 bases). From germline, CDR1 is SGHRS and CDR2 YFSETQ. The CDR3 extends over 20 amino acids. Trimming removed 1 base from V and 5 bases from J, with 28 bases in between. This CDR3 is CASSLSSVGVTSARNNEQFF. The DNA of the CDR3 is TGCGCCAGCAGCTTGTCTAGTGTAGGGGTCACCTCGGCACGGAACAATGAGCAGTTCTTC.

The V and J genes are TRBV29-1 and TRBJ2-2, with D perhaps matching TRBD1 (6 bases). V lost 8 bases, J lost 1 base, and 20 bases lay in between. CDR1 and CDR2 (germline): SQVTM, ANQGSEA. The CDR3 contains 16 residues. CDR3 nucleotides: TGCAGCCCGGTACCTTCACCGACAGGGAACACCGGGGAGCTGTTTTTT. Translation gives CSPVPSPTGNTGELFF.

This chain uses TRBV5-4 with TRBJ1-1; 10 positions match TRBD1. The CDR3 consists of 16 residues. Losses at the gene ends were 3 bases for V and 4 bases for J; bases not matched to a gene: 9. In germline, CDR1 is SGHNT, CDR2 YYREEE (reference sequence). The CDR3 DNA follows: TGTGCCAGCAGCTGGGGGGACAGGGGAGGTAGCACTGAAGCTTTCTTT. It is translated as CASSWGDRGGSTEAFF.

The J gene is TRBJ2-1, the V gene TRBV5-1; 8 bases match TRBD2. Germline V CDR1 and CDR2: SGHRS, YFSETQ. The J segment lost 0 bases and the V segment lost 1 base, leaving 3 bases of the junction unmatched. The CDR3 loop spans 16 amino acids. The CDR3 nucleotides read TGCGCCAGCAGCTTGTACGCGGGAGGCTCCTACAATGAGCAGTTCTTC. Translating gives CASSLYAGGSYNEQFF.

The V gene is TRBV3-1 (or the pseudogene TRBV3-2), the J gene TRBJ2-5, with TRBD1 as a possible D gene (5 bases). CDR1 is LGHDT and CDR2 is YNNKEL in the germline V gene (reference sequence). The CDR3 runs to 14 residues. The germline V and J ends were trimmed by 4 bases and 5 bases, with 14 bases remaining between them. CDR3 coding DNA: TGTGCCAGCAGCCGCCGGCCAGGGCGGGAGACCCAGTACTTC. Translating gives CASSRRPGRETQYF.

The chain couples TRBV24-1 to TRBJ2-1; TRBD2 is a possible D gene (5 bases). V lost 4 bases and J 6 bases, leaving 18 bases between the germline ends. The CDR3 consists of 16 residues. Germline V lookup: CDR1 KGHDR, CDR2 SFDVKD. The CDR3 is CATSEGRGLGGNEQFF. The DNA of the CDR3 is TGTGCCACCAGTGAGGGCCGGGGTCTTGGCGGCAATGAGCAGTTCTTC.

The rearrangement uses TRBV4-2 and TRBJ2-1, with 9 bases fitting TRBD2. Germline loops: CDR1 LGHNA, CDR2 YNFKEQ. This CDR3 has 16 residues. Losses at the gene ends were 0 bases for V and 7 bases for J; bases not matched to a gene: 7. The CDR3 here is CASSQDMVSGSNEQFF. The CDR3 bases are TGTGCCAGCAGCCAAGATATGGTTAGCGGGAGTAATGAGCAGTTCTTC.

The chain employs TRBV5-4 and TRBJ2-1; a weak D match, TRBD2 (5 bases). V lost 5 bases and J 0 bases, leaving 15 bases between the germline ends. The length of the CDR3 is 16 residues. Germline V gives CDR1 SGHNT, CDR2 YYREEE (reference sequence). The CDR3 is CASSASGPSSYNEQFF. The CDR3 DNA reads TGTGCCAGCAGTGCAAGCGGACCGAGCTCCTACAATGAGCAGTTCTTC.

The chain combines TRBV27 with TRBJ2-7, with a tentative D call TRBD1 (6 bases). This CDR3 is 16 amino acids long. V was cut by 1 base and J by 2 bases, with 15 bases left in between. Germline CDR1 is MNHEY and CDR2 is SMNVEV (reference sequence). The CDR3 is CASSLFWTDATYEQYF. The CDR3 DNA sequence: TGTGCCAGCAGTTTATTCTGGACAGACGCCACCTACGAGCAGTACTTC.

The chain carries TRBV5-1 and TRBJ2-5, with 8 bases fitting TRBD1. CDR1 and CDR2 (germline): SGHRS, YFSETQ. This CDR3 is built from 16 residues. The V gene end was trimmed by 0 bases and the J gene end by 5 bases; junction bases not matched to a gene: 9. CDR3 amino acids: CASSLAPGGAGETQYF. The CDR3 nucleotides are TGCGCCAGCAGCTTGGCCCCAGGGGGCGCGGGGGAGACCCAGTACTTC.

This chain joins TRBV7-9 and TRBJ1-4; D might be TRBD1 (6 bases). The germline V and J ends were trimmed by 5 bases and 7 bases, with 17 bases remaining between them. The CDR3 is 15 amino acids. Germline CDR1 reads SEHNR; CDR2 reads FQNEAQ (reference sequence). The CDR3 reads CASSAVGGLGEKLFF. Written as DNA, the CDR3 is TGTGCCAGCAGCGCCGTAGGGGGATTAGGTGAAAAACTGTTTTTT. The full variable domain, in which reference TRBV7-9 and TRBJ1-4 provide the parts outside the CDR3, is DTGVSQNPRHKITKRGQNVTFRCDPISEHNRLYWYRQTLGQGPEFLTYFQNEAQLEKSRLLSDRFSAERPKGSFSTLEIQRTEQGDSAMYLCASSAVGGLGEKLFFGSGTQLSVL.

This rearrangement joins TRBV6-1 to TRBJ1-1, with 8 nucleotides matching TRBD1. Per germline, CDR1 MNHNS and CDR2 SASEGT. V gave up 3 bases and J gave up 2 bases; unmatched junction bases: 5. The CDR3 is 15 amino acids. CDR3 protein: CASSDRGRENTEAFF. Here the CDR3 DNA reads TGTGCCAGCAGTGACAGGGGGCGTGAAAACACTGAAGCTTTCTTT.

J is TRBJ1-1 and V is TRBV3-1 (or the pseudogene TRBV3-2); a possible D gene is TRBD1 (5 bases). The V end lost 4 bases, the J end lost 0 bases, and 9 bases lay between the germline ends. CDR3 length: 14 residues. Germline V gene data show CDR1 as LGHDT and CDR2 as YNNKEL (reference sequence). The CDR3 is CASSPQGVNTEAFF. The CDR3 nucleotides read TGTGCCAGCAGCCCTCAAGGGGTGAACACTGAAGCTTTCTTT.

The rearrangement uses TRBV19 and TRBJ1-6; 8 positions match TRBD1. The CDR3 is made up of 14 amino acids. V dropped 3 bases and J dropped 6; count of bases not matched to a gene: 1. Germline-derived CDR1 and CDR2 are LNHDA and SQIVND (reference sequence). In DNA, the CDR3 is TGTGCCAGTAGTATCCAGGGGGCTAATTCACCCCTCCACTTT. Its protein product is CASSIQGANSPLHF.

V gene TRBV7-6 combines with J gene TRBJ2-2; D might be TRBD2 (6 bases). V gave up 2 bases and J gave up 1 base, with 8 bases separating them. The CDR3 spans 15 residues. Germline assignment: CDR1 SGHVS and CDR2 FNYEAQ. The CDR3 nucleotides are TGTGCCAGCAGCTTAAGGAGGGGGAACACCGGGGAGCTGTTTTTT. Protein sequence: CASSLRRGNTGELFF.

The chain is built from TRBV4-1 and TRBJ1-2; 7 nucleotides line up with TRBD1. The CDR3 is 16 residues long. CDR1 MGHRA and CDR2 YSYEKL come from the germline V gene. The J segment lost 7 bases and the V segment lost 1 base, leaving 12 bases of the junction unmatched. CDR3 sequence: CASSQVGSGRGSGYTF. DNA of the CDR3: TGCGCCAGCAGCCAAGTCGGTAGTGGCAGGGGGTCTGGCTACACCTTC.